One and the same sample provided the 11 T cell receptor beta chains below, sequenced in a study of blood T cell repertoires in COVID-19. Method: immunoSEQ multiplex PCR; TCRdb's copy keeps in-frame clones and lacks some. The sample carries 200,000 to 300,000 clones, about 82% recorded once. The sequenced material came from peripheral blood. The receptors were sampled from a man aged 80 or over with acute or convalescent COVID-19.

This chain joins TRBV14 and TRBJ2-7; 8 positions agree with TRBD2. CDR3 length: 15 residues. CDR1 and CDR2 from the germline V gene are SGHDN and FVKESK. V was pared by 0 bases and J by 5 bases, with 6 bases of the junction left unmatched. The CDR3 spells CASSQDFGGANEQYF. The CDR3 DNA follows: TGTGCCAGCAGCCAAGATTTCGGGGGGGCCAACGAGCAGTACTTC.

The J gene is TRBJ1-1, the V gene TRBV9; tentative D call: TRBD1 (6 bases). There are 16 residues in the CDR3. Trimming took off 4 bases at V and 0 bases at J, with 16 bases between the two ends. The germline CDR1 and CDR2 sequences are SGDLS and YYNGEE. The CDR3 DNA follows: TGTGCCAGCAGCCCGCTTGGGGGCTCTATGAACACTGAAGCTTTCTTT. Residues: CASSPLGGSMNTEAFF.

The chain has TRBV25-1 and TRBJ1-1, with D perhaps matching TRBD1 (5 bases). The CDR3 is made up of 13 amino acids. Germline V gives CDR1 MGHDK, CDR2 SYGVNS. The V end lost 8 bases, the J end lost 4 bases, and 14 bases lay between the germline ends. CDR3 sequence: CASQGLGGTEAFF. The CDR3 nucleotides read TGTGCCAGCCAGGGTTTGGGGGGCACTGAAGCTTTCTTT. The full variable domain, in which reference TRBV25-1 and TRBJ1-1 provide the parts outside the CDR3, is EADIYQTPRYLVIGTGKKITLECSQTMGHDKMYWYQQDPGMELHLIHYSYGVNSTEKGDLSSESTVSRIRTEHFPLTLESARPSHTSQYLCASQGLGGTEAFFGQGTRLTVV.

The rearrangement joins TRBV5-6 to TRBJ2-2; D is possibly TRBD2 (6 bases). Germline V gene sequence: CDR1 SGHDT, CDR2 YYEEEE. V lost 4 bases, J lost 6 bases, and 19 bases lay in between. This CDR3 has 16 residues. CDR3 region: CASSTAGTWEPGELFF. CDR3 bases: TGTGCCAGCAGCACGGCCGGGACTTGGGAGCCCGGGGAGCTGTTTTTT.

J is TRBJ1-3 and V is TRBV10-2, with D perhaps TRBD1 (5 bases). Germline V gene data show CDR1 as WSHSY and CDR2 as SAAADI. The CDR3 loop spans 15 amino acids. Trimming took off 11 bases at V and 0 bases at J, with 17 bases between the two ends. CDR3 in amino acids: CACISQGTSGNTIYF. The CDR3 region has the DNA TGCGCCTGTATTAGTCAGGGAACCTCTGGAAACACCATATATTTT.

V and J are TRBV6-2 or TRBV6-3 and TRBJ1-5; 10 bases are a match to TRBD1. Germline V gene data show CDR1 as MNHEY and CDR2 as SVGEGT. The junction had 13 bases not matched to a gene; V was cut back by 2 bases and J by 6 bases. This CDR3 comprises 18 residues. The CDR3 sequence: CASSYASKTGGEGQPQHF. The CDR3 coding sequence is TGTGCCAGCAGTTACGCTTCAAAGACAGGGGGCGAAGGTCAGCCCCAGCATTTT.

The CDR3 protein is CASTSHTHEQYF. The CDR3 nucleotides read TGTGCCAGTACCTCACATACCCACGAGCAGTACTTC. The V call is TRBV19, the J call TRBJ2-7; unclear D gene. Germline loops: CDR1 LNHDA, CDR2 SQIVND (reference sequence). CDR3 length: 12 residues. Trimming removed 7 bases from V and 5 bases from J, with 12 bases in between. Full variable domain (outside the CDR3, taken from reference TRBV19 and TRBJ2-7): DGGITQSPKYLFRKEGQNVTLSCEQNLNHDAMYWYRQDPGQGLRLIYYSQIVNDFQKGDIAEGYSVSREKKESFPLTVTSAQKNPTAFYLCASTSHTHEQYFGPGTRLTVT.

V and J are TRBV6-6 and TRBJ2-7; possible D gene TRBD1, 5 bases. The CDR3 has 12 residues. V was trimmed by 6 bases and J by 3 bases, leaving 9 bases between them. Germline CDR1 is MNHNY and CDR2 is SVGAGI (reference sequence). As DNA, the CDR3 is TGTGCCAGCAGCCGGACATTCTACGAGCAGTACTTC. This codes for CASSRTFYEQYF.

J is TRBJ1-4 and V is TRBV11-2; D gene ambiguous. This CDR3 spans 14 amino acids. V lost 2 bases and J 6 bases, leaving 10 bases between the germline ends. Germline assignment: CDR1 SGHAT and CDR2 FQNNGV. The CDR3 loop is CASSLTPGDEKLFF. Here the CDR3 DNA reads TGTGCCAGCAGCTTAACCCCCGGGGATGAAAAACTGTTTTTT.

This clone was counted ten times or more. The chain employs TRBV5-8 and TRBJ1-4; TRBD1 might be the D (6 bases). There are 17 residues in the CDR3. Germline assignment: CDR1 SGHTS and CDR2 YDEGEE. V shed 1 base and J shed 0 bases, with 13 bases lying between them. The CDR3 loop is CASSLRDIFATNEKLFF. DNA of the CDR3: TGTGCCAGCAGCTTGAGGGACATTTTTGCAACTAATGAAAAACTGTTTTTT.

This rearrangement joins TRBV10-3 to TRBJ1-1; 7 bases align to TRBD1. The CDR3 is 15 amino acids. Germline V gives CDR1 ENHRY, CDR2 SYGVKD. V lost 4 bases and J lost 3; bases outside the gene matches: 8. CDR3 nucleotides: TGTGCCATCAGTGGAGGGACAGACGGATACACTGAAGCTTTCTTT. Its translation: CAISGGTDGYTEAFF.